The source of this T cell receptor beta chain is a study of blood T cell repertoires in COVID-19. The overall study: T cells, B-cell-depleted T cells, or PBMCs provided the cDNA or gDNA that served as material.

The CDR3 runs to 15 residues. The ends were cut back, 4 bases at V and 3 bases at J, with 12 bases in the middle. Per the germline V gene, CDR1 is MNHEY and CDR2 is SVGAGI. Original analysis: It was from reference gene primer amplification that nucleated cell counts were estimated. Profiling relied on immunoSEQ multiplex PCR, and the TCRdb table lists in-frame clones only, not all of them. V and J calls and clone size follow that table, whereas D and trimming were derived from the DNA. The repertoire holds approximately 150,000 clones, with 80% to 90% as singletons. Sequencing was performed on peripheral blood. This chain joins TRBV6-5 and TRBJ2-2, with D possibly matching TRBD2 (6 bases). The sequence came from a human donor with acute or convalescent COVID-19. The donor label of this sample is uncertain. The CDR3 loop reads CASSFRGSDTGELFF. The CDR3 DNA reads TGTGCCAGCAGTTTTCGGGGGTCGGACACCGGGGAGCTGTTTTTT.